This T cell receptor (beta chain) was identified in a study of cytomegalovirus exposure and HLA in healthy donors. This CDR3 is built from 19 residues. Per germline, CDR1 MNHEY and CDR2 SMNVEV (reference sequence). This clone was counted a few times. The antigen is undetermined. A read error may produce the germline difference seen at one junction end. With 60 Vbeta and 13 Jbeta primers, the PCR was carried out. This table comes from immunoSEQ multiplex PCR, and its TCRdb copy is limited to in-frame clones, with some not included. Of approximately 88,000 clones listed, around three quarters are singletons. Findings of the study overall: The number of N-insertions in an Asian-associated ancestry cluster was reportedly below the roughly 670-donor mean in a later analysis. CMV serostatus was the only recorded immune exposure for donors.

The chain recombines TRBV27 with TRBJ2-7; 8 bases line up with TRBD1. The TCR sequence derives from a young man in good health and CMV-seropositive. The specimen was PBMCs. The CDR3 is CASSLSRGQGSLSRYEQYF. The CDR3 DNA reads as TGTGCCAGCAGTCTATCCAGAGGACAGGGTTCCTTGTCTCGCTACGAGCAGTACTTC.